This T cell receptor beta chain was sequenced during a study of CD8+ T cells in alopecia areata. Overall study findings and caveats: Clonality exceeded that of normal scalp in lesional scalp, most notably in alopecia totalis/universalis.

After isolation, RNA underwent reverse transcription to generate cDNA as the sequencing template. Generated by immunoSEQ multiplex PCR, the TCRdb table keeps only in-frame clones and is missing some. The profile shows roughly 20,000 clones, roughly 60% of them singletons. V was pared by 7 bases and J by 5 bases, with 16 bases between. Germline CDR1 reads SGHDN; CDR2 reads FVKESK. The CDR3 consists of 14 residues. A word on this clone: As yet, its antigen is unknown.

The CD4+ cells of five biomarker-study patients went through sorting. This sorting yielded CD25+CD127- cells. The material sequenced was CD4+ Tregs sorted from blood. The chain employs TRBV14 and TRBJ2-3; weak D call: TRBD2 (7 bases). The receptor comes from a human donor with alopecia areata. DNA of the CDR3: TGTGCCAGCAACTTAAGGGGGGGCGTAGATACGCAGTATTTT. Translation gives CASNLRGGVDTQYF.